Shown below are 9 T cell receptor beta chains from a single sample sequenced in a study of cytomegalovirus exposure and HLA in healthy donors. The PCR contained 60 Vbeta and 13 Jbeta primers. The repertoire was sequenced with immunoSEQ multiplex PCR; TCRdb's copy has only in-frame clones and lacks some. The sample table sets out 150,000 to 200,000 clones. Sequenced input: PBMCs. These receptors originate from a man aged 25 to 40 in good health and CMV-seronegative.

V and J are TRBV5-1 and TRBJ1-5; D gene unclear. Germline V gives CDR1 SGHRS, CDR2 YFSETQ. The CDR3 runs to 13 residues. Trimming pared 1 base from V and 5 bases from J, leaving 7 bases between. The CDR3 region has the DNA TGCGCCAGCAGCTTGTCTGGCCATCAGCCCCAGCATTTT. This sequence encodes CASSLSGHQPQHF.

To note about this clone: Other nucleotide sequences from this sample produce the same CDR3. The CDR3 is CASSLSSNYGYTF. As DNA, the CDR3 is TGTGCCAGCAGCTTATCCTCTAACTATGGCTACACCTTC. The rearrangement joins TRBV7-6 to TRBJ1-2; D remains ambiguous. Germline V lookup: CDR1 SGHVS, CDR2 FNYEAQ. Trimming shortened V by 2 bases and J by 0 bases, and 4 bases separated the two germline ends. The CDR3 is 13 amino acids. Variable domain in full (rest from reference TRBV7-6 and TRBJ1-2): GAGVSQSPRYKVTKRGQDVALRCDPISGHVSLYWYRQALGQGPEFLTYFNYEAQQDKSGLPNDRFSAERPEGSISTLTIQRTEQRDSAMYRCASSLSSNYGYTFGSGTRLTVV.

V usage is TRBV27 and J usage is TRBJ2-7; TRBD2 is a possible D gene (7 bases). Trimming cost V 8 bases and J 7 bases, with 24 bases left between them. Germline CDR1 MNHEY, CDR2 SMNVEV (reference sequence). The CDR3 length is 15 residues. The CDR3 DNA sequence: TGTGCCAGCCTGGGGGGGGCTTCGGTTTCGGGGGAGCAGTACTTC. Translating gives CASLGGASVSGEQYF.

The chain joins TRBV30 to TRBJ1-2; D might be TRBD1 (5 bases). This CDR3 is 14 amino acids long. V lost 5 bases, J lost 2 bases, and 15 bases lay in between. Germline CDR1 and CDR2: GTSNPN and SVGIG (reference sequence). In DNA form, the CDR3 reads TGTGCCTGGTTATCAGGGATAGGAAACTATGGCTACACCTTC. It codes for CAWLSGIGNYGYTF.

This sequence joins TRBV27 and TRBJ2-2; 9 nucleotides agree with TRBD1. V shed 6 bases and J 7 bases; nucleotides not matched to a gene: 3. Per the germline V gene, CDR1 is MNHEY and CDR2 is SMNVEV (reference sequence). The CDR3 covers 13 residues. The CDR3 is CASRRQGVGELFF. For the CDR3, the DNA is TGTGCCAGCAGAAGACAGGGGGTCGGGGAGCTGTTTTTT.

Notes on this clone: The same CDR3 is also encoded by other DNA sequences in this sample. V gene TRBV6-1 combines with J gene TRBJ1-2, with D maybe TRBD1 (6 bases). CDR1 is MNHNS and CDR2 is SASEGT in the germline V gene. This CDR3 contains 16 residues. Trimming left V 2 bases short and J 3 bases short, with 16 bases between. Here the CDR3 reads CASSERGGGLDYGYTF. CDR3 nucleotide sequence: TGTGCCAGCAGTGAACGTGGCGGGGGGCTGGACTATGGCTACACCTTC.

This chain's CDR3 is CASSSLLGGLYNEQFF. CDR3 nucleotide sequence: TGTGCCAGCAGCTCCCTACTCGGGGGGCTCTACAATGAGCAGTTCTTC. The gene calls are TRBV7-9 and TRBJ2-1, with a possible D match to TRBD2 (7 bases). The CDR3 spans 16 residues. V lost 4 bases to trimming and J lost 3 bases, with 16 bases between them. The germline CDR1 and CDR2 sequences are SEHNR and FQNEAQ (reference sequence).

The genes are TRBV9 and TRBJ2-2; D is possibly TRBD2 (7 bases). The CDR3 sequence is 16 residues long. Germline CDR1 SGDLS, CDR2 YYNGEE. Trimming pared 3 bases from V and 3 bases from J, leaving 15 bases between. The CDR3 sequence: CASSAGRGGYTGELFF. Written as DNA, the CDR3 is TGTGCCAGCAGCGCGGGAAGGGGGGGATACACCGGGGAGCTGTTTTTT.

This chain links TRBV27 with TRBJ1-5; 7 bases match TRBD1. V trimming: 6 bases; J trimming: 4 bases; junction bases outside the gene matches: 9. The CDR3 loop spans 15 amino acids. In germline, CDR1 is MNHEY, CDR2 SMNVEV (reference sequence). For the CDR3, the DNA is TGTGCCAGCAGGATGGGGGGACAGTCAAATCAGCCCCAGCATTTT. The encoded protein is CASRMGGQSNQPQHF.